Below, 19 T cell receptor beta chains from the same sample are listed, as sequenced in a study of PD-L1 blockade in urothelial cancer. The repertoire was sequenced with immunoSEQ multiplex PCR; TCRdb's copy has only in-frame clones and lacks some. The table includes approximately 100,000 clones, 90% to 95% detected once. Sequences were derived from PBMCs, sampled around atezolizumab (anti-PD-L1) treatment. These receptors all stem from a woman aged 80 or older with urothelial cancer.

The chain joins TRBV28 to TRBJ2-3; 9 bases agree with TRBD2. This CDR3 region has 15 residues. CDR1 is MDHEN and CDR2 is SYDVKM in the germline V gene. J was trimmed by 2 bases and V by 6 bases; bases with no gene match: 6. The CDR3, as DNA: TGTGCCAGCAGGGCTAGCGGGGTACACACAGATACGCAGTATTTT. Its translation: CASRASGVHTDTQYF.

This clone was seen once. The chain uses TRBV5-1 and TRBJ2-6; 12 positions agree with TRBD1. The CDR3 contains 19 residues. J gave up 4 bases and V 4 bases, and 12 bases lay outside the gene matches. Germline CDR1 is SGHRS and CDR2 is YFSETQ. The CDR3 DNA follows: TGCGCCAGCAGCGCGTTTACCGGGACAGGGGGCGCCGGGGCCAACGTCCTGACTTTC. Protein product: CASSAFTGTGGAGANVLTF. Filled out from reference TRBV5-1 and TRBJ2-6, the complete variable domain reads KAGVTQTPRYLIKTRGQQVTLSCSPISGHRSVSWYQQTPGQGLQFLFEYFSETQRNKGNFPGRFSGRQFSNSRSEMNVSTLELGDSALYLCASSAFTGTGGAGANVLTFGAGSRLTVL.

This clone appeared once. The chain combines TRBV6-5 with TRBJ2-1, with TRBD2 matching over 10 bases. V shed 6 bases, J shed 9 bases, and the junction held 5 bases outside the gene matches. Germline V gene lookup returns CDR1 MNHEY and CDR2 SVGAGI. The CDR3 is 13 residues long. The CDR3 region is CASRNLAGVEQFF. The CDR3 DNA reads TGTGCCAGCAGGAACCTAGCGGGAGTTGAGCAGTTCTTC.

The genes are TRBV15 and TRBJ2-2, with D hard to call. In germline, CDR1 is LNHNV, CDR2 YYDKDF (reference sequence). V lost 0 bases and J lost 1, with 6 bases in between. The CDR3 sequence is 15 residues long. CDR3 loop: CATSRDPGNTGELFF. Here the CDR3 DNA reads TGTGCCACCAGCAGAGATCCGGGGAACACCGGGGAGCTGTTTTTT.

CDR3 in amino acids: CASSLDSGTEAFF. CDR3 in DNA: TGTGCCAGCAGCCTAGATTCGGGGACTGAAGCTTTCTTT. The chain recombines TRBV7-2 with TRBJ1-1; D is unresolved. With 5 bases removed from V and 5 bases from J, the gap between germline ends came to 12 bases. Germline V lookup: CDR1 SGHTA, CDR2 FQGNSA. The CDR3 is 13 residues long.

The chain employs TRBV6-5 and TRBJ1-3; no clear D. The germline CDR1 and CDR2 sequences are MNHEY and SVGAGI. The V end was cut by 6 bases, the J end by 2 bases, with 8 bases between. The CDR3 has 13 residues. The CDR3, as DNA: TGTGCCAGCAGCCCCTCTACTGGAAACACCATATATTTT. Translating it yields CASSPSTGNTIYF.

The chain couples TRBV19 to TRBJ1-5, with TRBD1 matching 9 bases. The length of the CDR3 is 14 residues. Trimming at V came to 10 bases and at J to 2 bases, leaving 6 bases not matched to a gene. Germline V lookup: CDR1 LNHDA, CDR2 SQIVND (reference sequence). In DNA, the CDR3 is TGTGCCACCGGGACAGGGACGGGCAATCAGCCCCAGCATTTT. It yields the protein CATGTGTGNQPQHF.

The chain employs TRBV7-6 and TRBJ2-1, with TRBD1 identical over 9 bases. This CDR3 contains 15 residues. The germline V gene encodes CDR1 SGHVS and CDR2 FNYEAQ. V dropped 2 bases and J dropped 8; count of bases not matched to a gene: 7. The CDR3, as DNA: TGTGCCAGCAGCTTAATGGGACAGGGAGTCCATGAGCAGTTCTTC. The encoded protein is CASSLMGQGVHEQFF.

V is TRBV2 and J is TRBJ1-2; tentatively, D is TRBD1 (6 bases). V lost 6 bases, J lost 2 bases, and 10 bases lay in between. Germline CDR1 and CDR2: SNHLY and FYNNEI. There are 13 residues in the CDR3. Here the CDR3 DNA reads TGTGCCAGCAGCTTACAGGGCAACTATGGCTACACCTTC. Translated: CASSLQGNYGYTF.

The chain uses TRBV5-6 and TRBJ1-2; perhaps TRBD1 as D (5 bases). In germline, CDR1 is SGHDT, CDR2 YYEEEE. The CDR3 has 13 amino acids. Trimming pared 1 base from V and 6 bases from J, leaving 10 bases between. The CDR3 is CASSLRQGDGYTF. The DNA for the CDR3 is TGTGCCAGCAGCTTGAGGCAGGGCGATGGCTACACCTTC.

This clone was seen a handful of times. V usage is TRBV12-2 and J usage is TRBJ1-5; the D call of TRBD1 is as the table states it, not checked on the DNA. TRBV12-2 corresponds to a pseudogene. The CDR3 has 15 residues. The CDR3 spells CASRHLTVLYQPQHF. CDR3 coding DNA: TGTGCAAGTCGACACCTGACAGTACTCTATCAGCCCCAGCATTTT.

On this clone itself: The same CDR3 is also encoded by other DNA sequences in this sample. J is TRBJ1-1 and V is TRBV18; D is ambiguous. Germline values: CDR1 KGHSH, CDR2 LQKENI. V was clipped by 3 bases and J by 1 base, with 6 bases between them. The CDR3 runs 13 residues. The chain's CDR3 is CASSPGRNTEAFF. CDR3 in DNA: TGTGCCAGCTCACCGGGCAGGAACACTGAAGCTTTCTTT.

The chain links TRBV28 to TRBJ1-3; no definite D call. The germline gives CDR1 MDHEN, CDR2 SYDVKM. The CDR3 has 15 amino acids. Between the trimmed V and J ends, which lost 2 bases and 3 bases, there was a span of 11 bases. CDR3: CASSLVPWSGNTIYF. CDR3 DNA sequence: TGTGCCAGCAGTTTAGTCCCCTGGAGTGGAAACACCATATATTTT.

The chain links TRBV27 to TRBJ1-2; D possibly corresponds to TRBD1 (6 bases). CDR3 length equals 14 residues. Germline CDR1 reads MNHEY; CDR2 reads SMNVEV (reference sequence). Trimming left V 1 base short and J 8 bases short, with 14 bases between. CDR3 in amino acids: CASSLFAGAEGYTF. The CDR3 coding sequence is TGTGCCAGCAGTTTATTTGCAGGGGCCGAGGGCTACACCTTC.

This chain joins TRBV7-9 and TRBJ2-5; D is possibly TRBD1 (5 bases). This CDR3 comprises 11 residues. The V gene lost 5 bases and the J gene lost 5 bases, with 6 bases spanning the gap. Per germline, CDR1 SEHNR and CDR2 FQNEAQ (reference sequence). This CDR3 reads CASSPGETQYF. The CDR3 nucleotides read TGTGCCAGCAGCCCAGGGGAGACCCAGTACTTC.

The CDR3 nucleotides read TGTGCCAGCAGCTTGGAGCCAGCGATGAACACTGAAGCTTTCTTT. Translation: CASSLEPAMNTEAFF. The J gene is TRBJ1-1, the V gene TRBV5-5; no firm D call. V was shortened by 0 bases and J by 0 bases, with 9 bases between the two germline ends. The CDR3 sequence is 15 residues long. Germline lookup yields CDR1 SGHKS and CDR2 YYEKEE (reference sequence).

This clone has just one count. V and J are TRBV18 and TRBJ1-1; D not resolved. Germline loops: CDR1 KGHSH, CDR2 LQKENI. The CDR3 totals 16 residues. V was shortened by 0 bases and J by 0 bases, with 11 bases between the two germline ends. The CDR3, as DNA: TGTGCCAGCTCACCACCGATGACTTCTATGAACACTGAAGCTTTCTTT. Residues: CASSPPMTSMNTEAFF. The complete variable domain, with remaining parts taken from reference TRBV18 and TRBJ1-1, reads NAGVMQNPRHLVRRRGQEARLRCSPMKGHSHVYWYRQLPEEGLKFMVYLQKENIIDESGMPKERFSAEFPKEGPSILRIQQVVRGDSAAYFCASSPPMTSMNTEAFFGQGTRLTVV.

Of note for this clone: Other DNA variants within this sample encode the same CDR3. The rearrangement uses TRBV27 and TRBJ2-5; 7 nucleotides match TRBD1. The CDR3 contains 13 residues. Germline loops: CDR1 MNHEY, CDR2 SMNVEV (reference sequence). V lost 8 bases, J lost 5 bases, and 8 bases stayed unmatched. The CDR3 loop is CASSRTGWETQYF. CDR3 nucleotides: TGTGCCAGCTCGCGGACAGGTTGGGAGACCCAGTACTTC.

The rearrangement links TRBV28 to TRBJ1-2, with TRBD1 as a possible D gene (5 bases). Germline V lookup: CDR1 MDHEN, CDR2 SYDVKM. V dropped 6 bases and J dropped 5 bases, with 16 bases sitting between them. The CDR3 has 14 amino acids. DNA for the CDR3: TGTGCCAGCAGCCTTCTCCAGGGAGGATATGGCTACACCTTC. Protein: CASSLLQGGYGYTF.